This T cell receptor beta chain was obtained from a study of blood T cell repertoires in COVID-19. Authors' data handling: The assay estimated nucleated cells by amplifying reference gene primers. The table came from immunoSEQ multiplex PCR; TCRdb's copy has only in-frame clones and leaves some out. The V and J calls and the clone size are those of that table, but D and trimming were determined from the DNA. The table lists about 84,000 clones, around four fifths of them singletons. Germline values: CDR1 SGHRS, CDR2 YFSETQ. The CDR3 contains 14 residues. V was clipped by 4 bases and J by 2 bases, with 12 bases between them.

The rearrangement joins TRBV5-1 to TRBJ2-5; D not resolved. This TCR was recovered from an elderly man with active or convalescent COVID-19. Sequenced input: peripheral blood. The CDR3 is CASSLTNTQETQYF. CDR3 DNA sequence: TGCGCCAGCAGCCTGACAAACACGCAAGAGACCCAGTACTTC.